A selection of T cell receptor beta chains follows, all from one sample in a study of regulatory T cells in long-lasting Graves disease. TCRdb re-called the multiplex PCR reads with MiXCR, one entry per CDR3 protein. The sample holds 360,000 or so distinct CDR3 sequences, approximately 23% seen once. The sequenced sample was peripheral blood mononuclear cells (PBMCs), obtained when the disease was refractory, from a patient treated with antithyroid drugs. The receptors originated from a woman in her thirties or forties with Graves disease. The CDR3 runs from the conserved cysteine through the conserved F or W. D genes are given only for firm matches. A clone size is listed for some rows: how often the clone was seen (once, few, many), or a class if it is expanded.

cdr3_length d_call j_call v_call clone_size cdr3_nt cdr3_aa
12 . TRBJ1-2 TRBV5-1 many TGCGCCAGCGCCCCGAGGGAGTATGGCTACACCTTC CASAPREYGYTF
13 . TRBJ1-1 TRBV20-1 many TGCAGTGCCACACTCCTTGTGTGGACTGAAGCTTTCTTT CSATLLVWTEAFF
15 . TRBJ2-2 TRBV6-2/TRBV6-3 many TGTGCCAGCAGTTACTCGAATCGAAGGCGCGGGGAGCTGTTTTTT CASSYSNRRRGELFF
13 . TRBJ2-4 TRBV7-6 many TGTGCCAGCAGCACCGGCCCAGGCAACATTCAGTACTTC CASSTGPGNIQYF
15 TRBD2 TRBJ2-1 TRBV6-1 . TGTGCCAGCCTCCGGGCTAGCGGGGGAAACAATGAGCAGTTCTTC CASLRASGGNNEQFF
13 . TRBJ1-5 TRBV20-1 few TGCAGTGCTAGGTCGGACAGAAATCAGCCCCAGCATTTT CSARSDRNQPQHF
19 TRBD2 TRBJ2-7 TRBV7-9 . TGTGCCAGCAGCTCCATATTCGGGACTAGCGGGAGGCTCGCCTACGAGCAGTACTTC CASSSIFGTSGRLAYEQYF
14 . TRBJ1-4 TRBV2 many TGTGCCAGCAGTGTCGGAGACTCTAATGAAAAACTGTTTTTT CASSVGDSNEKLFF
19 TRBD2 TRBJ2-2 TRBV27 few TGTGCCAGCAGTAAAGGACAGGTCGGGACTAGCGGGAAGGGCGGGGAGCTGTTTTTT CASSKGQVGTSGKGGELFF
16 . TRBJ2-3 TRBV28 . TGTGCCAGCAGTTTATTGGAGGGGGCAGAGACAGATACGCAGTATTTT CASSLLEGAETDTQYF
15 TRBD2 TRBJ2-4 TRBV7-2 many TGTGCCAGCAGCGCGCATCCGGGACTAGAAAACATTCAGTACTTC CASSAHPGLENIQYF
14 TRBD1 TRBJ2-1 TRBV7-7 . TGTGCTAGCAGCCCCCCGGACAGGGGCAATGAGCAGTTCTTC CASSPPDRGNEQFF
14 . TRBJ2-7 TRBV29-1 few TGCAGCGTTGACATGGACAGCCCTACAAGCGAGCAGTACTTC CSVDMDSPTSEQYF
15 TRBD1 TRBJ2-7 TRBV27 many TGTGCCAGCAGTTCGTCAGGGACAGTATACTACGAGCAGTACTTC CASSSSGTVYYEQYF
13 . TRBJ2-5 TRBV7-3 few TGTGCCAGCAGCTTATGGCGGGAAGAGACCCAGTACTTC CASSLWREETQYF
15 TRBD2 TRBJ2-2 TRBV27 . TGTGCCAGCAGTCCCAGGACTAGCGGCGGCGGGGAGCTGTTTTTT CASSPRTSGGGELFF
16 . TRBJ2-2 TRBV7-8 few TGTGCCAGCAGCTTAGGACGGGGTAGGAACACCGGGGAGCTGTTTTTT CASSLGRGRNTGELFF
13 . TRBJ2-7 TRBV29-1 many TGCAGCGTTGTGGTGGGAGCCGCCTACGAGCAGTACTTC CSVVVGAAYEQYF
13 . TRBJ2-5 TRBV27 . TGTGCCAGCAGTGCCGGAGTTTTTGGGACCCAGTACTTC CASSAGVFGTQYF
13 TRBD1 TRBJ1-2 TRBV7-9 . TGTGCCAGCAGCCCGCGGGACAGGGACGGCTACACCTTC CASSPRDRDGYTF
13 TRBD2 TRBJ2-3 TRBV20-1 . TGCAGTGCTAGAGGGGCGGGAGCAGATACGCAGTATTTT CSARGAGADTQYF
16 . TRBJ2-2 TRBV7-9 few TGTGCCAGCAGGAGGGCGGGGTACCATAACACCGGGGAGCTGTTTTTT CASRRAGYHNTGELFF
15 . TRBJ1-4 TRBV18 few TGTGCCAGCTCACCGGGCCGTGCAACTAATGAAAAACTGTTTTTT CASSPGRATNEKLFF
15 . TRBJ1-5 TRBV5-6 . TGTGCCAGCAGCTTGTGGAGGAAGAACAATCAGCCCCAGCATTTT CASSLWRKNNQPQHF
15 . TRBJ2-5 TRBV5-6 . TGTGCCAGCAGCTTGTTAGGCCCGTACCAAGAGACCCAGTACTTC CASSLLGPYQETQYF
15 TRBD1 TRBJ2-2 TRBV3-1 few TGTGCCAGCAGCCAACGACAGGGGCCCACCGGGGAGCTGTTTTTT CASSQRQGPTGELFF
16 TRBD2 TRBJ2-7 TRBV27 . TGTGCCAGCAGTTTATCAACTAGCGGGACCTACTACGAGCAGTACTTC CASSLSTSGTYYEQYF
12 . TRBJ2-7 TRBV5-6 few TGTGCCAGCAGCTTAGCTCGGAACGAGCAGTACTTC CASSLARNEQYF
16 TRBD1 TRBJ1-1 TRBV2 many TGTGCCAGCCTTAGAGTATCCGGGACAGTGAACACTGAAGCTTTCTTT CASLRVSGTVNTEAFF
15 TRBD1 TRBJ1-2 TRBV7-6 many TGTGCCAGCAGCTTGTACGGGACAGGGGACTATGGCTACACCTTC CASSLYGTGDYGYTF
13 . TRBJ2-7 TRBV3-1 few TGTGCCAGCGCTGGGCTGGGGCCCTACGAGCAGTACTTC CASAGLGPYEQYF
14 . TRBJ2-7 TRBV19 . TGTGCCAGTAGTGCTTCCTCCGGGATCTACGAGCAGTACTTC CASSASSGIYEQYF
11 . TRBJ2-7 TRBV30 few TGTGCCTGGAGTTTAGGGGGCGAGCAGTACTTC CAWSLGGEQYF
16 . TRBJ2-7 TRBV7-9 . TGTGCCAGCAGCTTATCCTTCCTCGGATTAGGCCACGAGCAGTACTTC CASSLSFLGLGHEQYF
12 . TRBJ2-2 TRBV29-1 many TGCAGCGGCCTAAGTCCGTACGGGGAGCTGTTTTTT CSGLSPYGELFF
13 . TRBJ2-7 TRBV7-9 many TGTGCCAGCAGAACTACGCGGGGGCGCGAGCAGTACTTC CASRTTRGREQYF
16 . TRBJ1-5 TRBV19 few TGTGCCAGTAGTCAGTATTCGACGGGGAGCAATCAGCCCCAGCATTTT CASSQYSTGSNQPQHF
13 . TRBJ2-2 TRBV5-1 . TGCGCCAGCAGCTTGCACGTTAGGGGGGAGCTGTTTTTT CASSLHVRGELFF
15 TRBD2 TRBJ2-3 TRBV27 many TGTGCCAGCAGTTCTGGCGGGAGTTGGACAGATACGCAGTATTTT CASSSGGSWTDTQYF
13 TRBD1 TRBJ1-1 TRBV7-8 many TGTGCCAATCCAGGGGGCCGGAACACTGAAGCTTTCTTT CANPGGRNTEAFF
16 TRBD1 TRBJ2-5 TRBV6-1 few TGTGCCAGCAACTCCAGACAGGGGGAATTCCAAGAGACCCAGTACTTC CASNSRQGEFQETQYF
17 TRBD1 TRBJ2-4 TRBV2 many TGTGCCAGCAGTGAAGCGGGGACAGGGTTGGTCAAAAACATTCAGTACTTC CASSEAGTGLVKNIQYF
15 TRBD1 TRBJ1-1 TRBV28 . TGTGCCAGCAGCGTGACAGGGGACCTGAACACTGAAGCTTTCTTT CASSVTGDLNTEAFF
15 . TRBJ1-1 TRBV5-4 . TGTGCCAGCAGCTCCTATGGTAATCTGGGCACTGAAGCTTTCTTT CASSSYGNLGTEAFF
12 . TRBJ1-1 TRBV29-1 . TGCAGCGTGTTGGGAATTAACACTGAAGCTTTCTTT CSVLGINTEAFF
13 . TRBJ1-1 TRBV6-1 . TGTGCCAGCAGACGTTCAGGGGACGCTGAAGCTTTCTTT CASRRSGDAEAFF
16 . TRBJ1-2 TRBV5-6 many TGTGCCAGCAGCGGGTCCGGGACGGATCTTTACTATGGCTACACCTTC CASSGSGTDLYYGYTF
13 . TRBJ2-5 TRBV30 . TGTGCCTGGAGTGTATTACGGTCCGGGGCCCAGTACTTC CAWSVLRSGAQYF
16 TRBD2 TRBJ2-5 TRBV5-1 few TGCGCCAGCAGCCGAGGGACTAGCGGGAGCTCGGAGACCCAGTACTTC CASSRGTSGSSETQYF
14 . TRBJ2-7 TRBV2 many TGTGCCAGCAGTGTTCTCAGGGGGGCCTACGAGCAGTACTTC CASSVLRGAYEQYF
15 TRBD1 TRBJ1-4 TRBV30 . TGTGCCTGGAGTCACAGGGGACCAACTAATGAAAAACTGTTTTTT CAWSHRGPTNEKLFF
13 . TRBJ1-5 TRBV5-1 many TGCGCCAGCAGCTTGTCTCATAATCAGCCCCAGCATTTT CASSLSHNQPQHF
16 TRBD2 TRBJ2-7 TRBV15 . TGTGCCACCAGCAGTAGCCGGATAGCGGGGCGTCGGGAGCAGTACTTC CATSSSRIAGRREQYF
13 TRBD1 TRBJ2-7 TRBV29-1 few TGCAGCGTTGTGGGACAGGTCTCCTACGAGCAGTACTTC CSVVGQVSYEQYF
14 . TRBJ1-1 TRBV5-6 . TGTGCCAGCAGCTTGGTCCTCTCGTGGACTGAAGCTTTCTTT CASSLVLSWTEAFF